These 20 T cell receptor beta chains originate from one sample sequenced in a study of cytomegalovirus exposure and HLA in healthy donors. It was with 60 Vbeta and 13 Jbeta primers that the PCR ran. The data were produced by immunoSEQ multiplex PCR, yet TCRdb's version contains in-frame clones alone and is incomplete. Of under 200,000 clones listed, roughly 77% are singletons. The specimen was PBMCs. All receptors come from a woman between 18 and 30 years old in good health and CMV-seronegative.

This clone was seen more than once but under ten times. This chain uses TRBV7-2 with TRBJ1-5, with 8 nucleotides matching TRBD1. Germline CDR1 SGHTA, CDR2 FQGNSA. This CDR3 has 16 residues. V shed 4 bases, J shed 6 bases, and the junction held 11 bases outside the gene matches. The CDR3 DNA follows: TGTGCCAGCAGCTCCCCGGACAGGGTAGTAGGTCAGCCCCAGCATTTT. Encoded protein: CASSSPDRVVGQPQHF.

As DNA, the CDR3 is TGTGCCAGCAGTTCACCGGGACTGCAGGGCGGGAGATTTGGGAATGAGCAGTTCTTC. This encodes CASSSPGLQGGRFGNEQFF. The V gene is TRBV28, the J gene TRBJ2-1, with TRBD2 matching 7 bases. The ends lost 4 bases at V and 7 bases at J; junction bases unmatched: 22. CDR1 is MDHEN and CDR2 is SYDVKM in the germline V gene. The CDR3 contains 19 residues. The full variable domain, in which reference TRBV28 and TRBJ2-1 provide the parts outside the CDR3, is DVKVTQSSRYLVKRTGEKVFLECVQDMDHENMFWYRQDPGLGLRLIYFSYDVKMKEKGDIPEGYSVSREKKERFSLILESASTNQTSMYLCASSSPGLQGGRFGNEQFFGPGTRLTVL.

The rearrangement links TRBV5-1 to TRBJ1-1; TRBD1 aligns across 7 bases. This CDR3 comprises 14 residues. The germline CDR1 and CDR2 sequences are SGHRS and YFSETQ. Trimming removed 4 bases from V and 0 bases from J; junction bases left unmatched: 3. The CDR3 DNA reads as TGCGCCAGCAGCACGGGACAGTTGAACACTGAAGCTTTCTTT. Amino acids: CASSTGQLNTEAFF.

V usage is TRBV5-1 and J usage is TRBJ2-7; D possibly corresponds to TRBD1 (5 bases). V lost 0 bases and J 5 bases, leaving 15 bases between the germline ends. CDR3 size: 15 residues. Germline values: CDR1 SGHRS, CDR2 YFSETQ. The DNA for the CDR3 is TGCGCCAGCAGCTTGGCACAGGCAGCGAGAGACGAGCAGTACTTC. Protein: CASSLAQAARDEQYF.

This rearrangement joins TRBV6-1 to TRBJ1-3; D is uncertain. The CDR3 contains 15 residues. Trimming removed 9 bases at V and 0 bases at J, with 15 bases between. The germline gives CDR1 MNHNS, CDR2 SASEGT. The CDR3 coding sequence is TGTGCCAGTACTGTGGACTCCTACTCTGGAAACACCATATATTTT. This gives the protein CASTVDSYSGNTIYF.

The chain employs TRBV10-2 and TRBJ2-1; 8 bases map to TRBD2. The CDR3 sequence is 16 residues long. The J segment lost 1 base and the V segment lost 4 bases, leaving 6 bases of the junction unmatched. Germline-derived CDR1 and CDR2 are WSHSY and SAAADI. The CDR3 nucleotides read TGCGCCAGCAGTGTTCTTAGCGGGGCTTCCTACAATGAGCAGTTCTTC. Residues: CASSVLSGASYNEQFF.

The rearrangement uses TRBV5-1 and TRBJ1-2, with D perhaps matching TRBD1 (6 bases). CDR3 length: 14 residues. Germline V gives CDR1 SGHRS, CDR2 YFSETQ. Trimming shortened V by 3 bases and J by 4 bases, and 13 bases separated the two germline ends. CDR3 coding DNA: TGCGCCAGCAGCTCCCCAGGGGAGCTCTATGGCTACACCTTC. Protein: CASSSPGELYGYTF.

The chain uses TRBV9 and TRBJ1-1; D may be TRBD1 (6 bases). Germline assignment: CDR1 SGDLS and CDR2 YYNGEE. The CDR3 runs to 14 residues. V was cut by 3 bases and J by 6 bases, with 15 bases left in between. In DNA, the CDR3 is TGTGCCAGCAGCGAAACAGGGATACCTGCTGAAGCTTTCTTT. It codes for CASSETGIPAEAFF.

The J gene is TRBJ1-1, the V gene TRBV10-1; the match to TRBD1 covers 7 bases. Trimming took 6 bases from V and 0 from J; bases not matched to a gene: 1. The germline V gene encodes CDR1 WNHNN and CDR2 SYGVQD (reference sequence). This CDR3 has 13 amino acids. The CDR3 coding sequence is TGCGCCAGCAGACAGGGGCTGAACACTGAAGCTTTCTTT. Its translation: CASRQGLNTEAFF.

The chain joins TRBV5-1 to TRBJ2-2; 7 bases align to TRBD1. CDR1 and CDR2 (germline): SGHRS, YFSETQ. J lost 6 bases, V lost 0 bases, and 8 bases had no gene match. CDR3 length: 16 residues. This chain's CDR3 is CASSLAMDRRPGELFF. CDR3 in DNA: TGCGCCAGCAGCTTGGCCATGGACAGGCGACCCGGGGAGCTGTTTTTT.

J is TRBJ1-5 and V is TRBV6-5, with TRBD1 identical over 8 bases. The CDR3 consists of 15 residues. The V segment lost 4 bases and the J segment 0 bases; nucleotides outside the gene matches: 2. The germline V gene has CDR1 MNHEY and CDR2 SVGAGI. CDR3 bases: TGTGCCAGCAGTTCCGACAGGGGTAGCAATCAGCCCCAGCATTTT. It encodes CASSSDRGSNQPQHF.

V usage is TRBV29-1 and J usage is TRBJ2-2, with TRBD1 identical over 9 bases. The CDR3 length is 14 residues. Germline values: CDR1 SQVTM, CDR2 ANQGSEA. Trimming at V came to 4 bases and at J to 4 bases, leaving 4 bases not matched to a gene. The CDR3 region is CSVGGQGFTGELFF. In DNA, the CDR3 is TGCAGCGTTGGGGGACAGGGTTTCACCGGGGAGCTGTTTTTT.

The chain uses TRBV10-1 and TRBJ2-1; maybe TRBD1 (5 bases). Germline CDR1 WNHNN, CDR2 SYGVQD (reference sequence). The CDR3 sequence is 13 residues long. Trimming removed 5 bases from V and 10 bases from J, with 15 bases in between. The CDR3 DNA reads TGCGCCAGCAGTTCATACAAGCCAGGGGAGCAGTTCTTC. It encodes CASSSYKPGEQFF.

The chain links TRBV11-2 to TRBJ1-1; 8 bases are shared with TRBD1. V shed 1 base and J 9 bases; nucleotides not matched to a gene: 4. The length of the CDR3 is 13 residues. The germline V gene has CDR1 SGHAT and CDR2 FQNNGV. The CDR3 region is CASSLARQGQAFF. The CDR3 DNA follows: TGTGCCAGCAGCTTAGCGAGACAGGGGCAAGCTTTCTTT.

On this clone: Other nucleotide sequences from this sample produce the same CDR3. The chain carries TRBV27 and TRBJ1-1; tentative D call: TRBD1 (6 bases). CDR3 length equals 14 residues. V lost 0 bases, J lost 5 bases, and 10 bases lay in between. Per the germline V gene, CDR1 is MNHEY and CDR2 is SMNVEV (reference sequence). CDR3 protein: CASSLSRGGTEAFF. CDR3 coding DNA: TGTGCCAGCAGTTTATCTCGAGGGGGTACTGAAGCTTTCTTT.

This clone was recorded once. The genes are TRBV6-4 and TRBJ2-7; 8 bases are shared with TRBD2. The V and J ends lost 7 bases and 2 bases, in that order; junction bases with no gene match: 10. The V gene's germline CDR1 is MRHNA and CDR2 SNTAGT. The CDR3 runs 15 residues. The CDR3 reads CASKRDPGGPYEQYF. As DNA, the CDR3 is TGTGCCAGCAAGAGGGACCCGGGAGGGCCCTACGAGCAGTACTTC.

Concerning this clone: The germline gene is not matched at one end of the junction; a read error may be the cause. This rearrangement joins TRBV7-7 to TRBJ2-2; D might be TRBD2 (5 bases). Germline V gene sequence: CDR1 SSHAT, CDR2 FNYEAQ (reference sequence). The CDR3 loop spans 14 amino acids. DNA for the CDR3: TGTGCTAGCAGCTCTCTAGCCTCCGCCGGGGAGCTGTTTTTT. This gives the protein CASSSLASAGELFF.

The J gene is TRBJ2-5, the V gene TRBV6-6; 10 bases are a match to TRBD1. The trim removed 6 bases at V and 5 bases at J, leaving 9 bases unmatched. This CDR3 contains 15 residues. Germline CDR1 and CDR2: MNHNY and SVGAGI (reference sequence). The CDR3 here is CASRPLTGGRETQYF. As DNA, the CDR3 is TGTGCCAGCAGGCCCCTGACAGGGGGCCGGGAGACCCAGTACTTC.

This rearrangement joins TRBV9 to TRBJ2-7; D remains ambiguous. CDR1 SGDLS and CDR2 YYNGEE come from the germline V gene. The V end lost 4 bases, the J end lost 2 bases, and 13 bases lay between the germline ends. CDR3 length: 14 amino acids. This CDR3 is CASSFTPGAYEQYF. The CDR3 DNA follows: TGTGCCAGCAGCTTCACACCAGGCGCCTACGAGCAGTACTTC.

The DNA for the CDR3 is TGTGCCAGCAGTGAGGGGGCTAACGAAGGGCATGAGCAGTTCTTC. Translating gives CASSEGANEGHEQFF. V and J are TRBV2 and TRBJ2-1; TRBD1 is a possible D gene (6 bases). V lost 3 bases, J lost 8 bases, and 17 bases lay in between. CDR3 length: 15 amino acids. Germline V gene data show CDR1 as SNHLY and CDR2 as FYNNEI.